The source of this T cell receptor beta chain is a study of tumor and adjacent non-tumor tissue in lung cancer. A word on this clonotype: At one end, the junction sequence differs from germline, possibly due to a read error.

The CDR3 runs 16 residues. CDR1 is WSHSY, CDR2 SAAADI, per germline. This sample's RNA came from whole unsorted tissue. This non-tumor lung sample came from over 3 cm beyond the tumor edge. The library came from three nested PCR rounds adapted from ARM-PCR protocols. In TCRdb, the multiplex PCR reads were re-called with MiXCR into one record per CDR3 protein. The sample has about 44,000 distinct CDR3 sequences; 55% to 65% are singletons. Source material: distant non-tumor lung tissue. V is TRBV10-2 and J is TRBJ2-2; 8 nucleotides align to TRBD2. The sequence came from a woman between 70 and 85 years old with non-small cell lung cancer. CDR3 loop: CASERLAGPSSGELFF. As DNA, the CDR3 is TGCGCCAGCGAGCGGTTAGCGGGGCCTTCGAGCGGGGAGCTCTTTTTC.